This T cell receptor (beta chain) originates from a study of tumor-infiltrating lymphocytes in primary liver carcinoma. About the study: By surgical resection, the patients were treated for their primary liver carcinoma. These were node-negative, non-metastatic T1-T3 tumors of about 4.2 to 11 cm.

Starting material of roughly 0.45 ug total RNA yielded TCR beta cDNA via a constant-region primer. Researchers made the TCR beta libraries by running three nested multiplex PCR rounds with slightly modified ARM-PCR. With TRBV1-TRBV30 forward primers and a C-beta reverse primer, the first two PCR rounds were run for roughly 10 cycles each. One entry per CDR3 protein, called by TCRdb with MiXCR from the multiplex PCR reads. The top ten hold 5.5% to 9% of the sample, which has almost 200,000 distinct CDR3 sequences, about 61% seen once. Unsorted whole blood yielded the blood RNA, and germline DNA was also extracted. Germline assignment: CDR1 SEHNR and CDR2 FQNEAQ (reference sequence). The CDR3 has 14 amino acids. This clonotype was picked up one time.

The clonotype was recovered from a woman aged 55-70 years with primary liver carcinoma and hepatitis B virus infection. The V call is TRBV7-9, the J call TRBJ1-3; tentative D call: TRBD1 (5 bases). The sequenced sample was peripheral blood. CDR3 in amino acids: CDSVGQPSGNTIYF. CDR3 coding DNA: TGTGACAGTGTCGGACAACCTTCTGGAAACACCATATATTTT.